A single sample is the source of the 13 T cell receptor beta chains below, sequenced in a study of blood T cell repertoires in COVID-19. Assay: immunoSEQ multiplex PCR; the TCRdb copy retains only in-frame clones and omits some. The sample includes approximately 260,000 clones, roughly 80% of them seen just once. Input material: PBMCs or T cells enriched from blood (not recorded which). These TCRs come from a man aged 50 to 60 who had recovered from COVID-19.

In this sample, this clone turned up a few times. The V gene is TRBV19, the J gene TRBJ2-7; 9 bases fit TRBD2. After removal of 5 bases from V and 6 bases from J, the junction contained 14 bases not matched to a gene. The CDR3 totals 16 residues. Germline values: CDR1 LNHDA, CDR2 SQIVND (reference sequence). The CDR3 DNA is TGTGCCAGTAGTGACACCGGGACTAGCTGGGTCGGCGAGCAGTACTTC. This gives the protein CASSDTGTSWVGEQYF. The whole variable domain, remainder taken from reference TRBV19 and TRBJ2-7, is DGGITQSPKYLFRKEGQNVTLSCEQNLNHDAMYWYRQDPGQGLRLIYYSQIVNDFQKGDIAEGYSVSREKKESFPLTVTSAQKNPTAFYLCASSDTGTSWVGEQYFGPGTRLTVT.

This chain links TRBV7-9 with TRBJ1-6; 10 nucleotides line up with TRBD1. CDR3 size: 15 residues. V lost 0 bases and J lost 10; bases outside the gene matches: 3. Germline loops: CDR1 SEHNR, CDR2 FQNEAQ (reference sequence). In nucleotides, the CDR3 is TGTGCCAGCAGCTTAGCCGGGACAGGGGACTCACCCCTCCACTTT. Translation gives CASSLAGTGDSPLHF.

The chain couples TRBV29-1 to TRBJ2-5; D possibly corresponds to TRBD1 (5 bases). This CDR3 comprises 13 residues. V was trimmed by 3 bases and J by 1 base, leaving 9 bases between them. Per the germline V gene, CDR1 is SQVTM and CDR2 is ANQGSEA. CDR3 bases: TGCAGCGTTGATTGGCAGGGCCAAGAGACCCAGTACTTC. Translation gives CSVDWQGQETQYF. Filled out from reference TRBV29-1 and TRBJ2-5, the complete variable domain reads SAVISQKPSRDICQRGTSLTIQCQVDSQVTMMFWYRQQPGQSLTLIATANQGSEATYESGFVIDKFPISRPNLTFSTLTVSNMSPEDSSIYLCSVDWQGQETQYFGPGTRLLVL.

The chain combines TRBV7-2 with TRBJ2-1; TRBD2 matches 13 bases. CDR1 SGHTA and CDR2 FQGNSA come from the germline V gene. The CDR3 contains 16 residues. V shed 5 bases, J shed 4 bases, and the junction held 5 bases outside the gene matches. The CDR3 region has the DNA TGTGCCAGCAGCCCCTGGACTAGCGGGGGTTACAATGAGCAGTTCTTC. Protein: CASSPWTSGGYNEQFF.

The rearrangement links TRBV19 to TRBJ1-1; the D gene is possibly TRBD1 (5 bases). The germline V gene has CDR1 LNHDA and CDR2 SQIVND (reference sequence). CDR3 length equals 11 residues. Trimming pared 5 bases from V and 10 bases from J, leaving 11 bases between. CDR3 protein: CASSETDRAFF. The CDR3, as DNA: TGTGCCAGTAGTGAGACAGACCGAGCTTTCTTT.

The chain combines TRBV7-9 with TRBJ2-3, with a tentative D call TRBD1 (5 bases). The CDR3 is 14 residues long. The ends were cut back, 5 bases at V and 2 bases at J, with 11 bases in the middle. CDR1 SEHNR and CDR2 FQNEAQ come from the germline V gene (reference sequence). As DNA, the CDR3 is TGTGCCAGCAGCCAGGACACTCACACAGATACGCAGTATTTT. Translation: CASSQDTHTDTQYF.

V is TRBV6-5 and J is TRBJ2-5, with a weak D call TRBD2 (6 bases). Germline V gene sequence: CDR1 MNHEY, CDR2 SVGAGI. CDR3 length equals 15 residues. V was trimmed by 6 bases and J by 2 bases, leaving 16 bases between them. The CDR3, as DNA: TGTGCCAGCAGCCTCTCGGGAGAAGGGCAAGAGACCCAGTACTTC. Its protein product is CASSLSGEGQETQYF.

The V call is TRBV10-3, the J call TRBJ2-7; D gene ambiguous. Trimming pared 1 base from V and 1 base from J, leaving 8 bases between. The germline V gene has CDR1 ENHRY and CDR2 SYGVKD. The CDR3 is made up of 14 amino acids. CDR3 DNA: TGTGCCATCAGTGAGTGGCCTAGGTCCTACGAGCAGTACTTC. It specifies CAISEWPRSYEQYF.

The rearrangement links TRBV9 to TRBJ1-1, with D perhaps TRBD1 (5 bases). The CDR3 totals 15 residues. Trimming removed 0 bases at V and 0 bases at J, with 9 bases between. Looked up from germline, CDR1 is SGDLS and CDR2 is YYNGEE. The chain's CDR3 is CASSVGAGLNTEAFF. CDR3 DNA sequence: TGTGCCAGCAGCGTAGGGGCAGGGCTGAACACTGAAGCTTTCTTT.

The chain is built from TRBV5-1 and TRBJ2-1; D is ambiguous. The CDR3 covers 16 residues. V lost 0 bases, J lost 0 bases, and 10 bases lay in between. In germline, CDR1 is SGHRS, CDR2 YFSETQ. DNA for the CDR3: TGCGCCAGCAGCTTGGGCGCGGCTAGCTCCTACAATGAGCAGTTCTTC. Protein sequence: CASSLGAASSYNEQFF.

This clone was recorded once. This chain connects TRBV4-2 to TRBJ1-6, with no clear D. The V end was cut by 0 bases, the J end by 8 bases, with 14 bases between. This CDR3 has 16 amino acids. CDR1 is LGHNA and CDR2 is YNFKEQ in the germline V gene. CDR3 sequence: CASSQDHAGWDSPLHF. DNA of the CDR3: TGTGCCAGCAGCCAAGATCACGCAGGATGGGATTCACCCCTCCACTTT.

CDR3 in DNA: TGTGCCAGCAGACCTTGGGACAGTCCTAGCACAGATACGCAGTATTTT. It yields the protein CASRPWDSPSTDTQYF. The gene calls are TRBV6-2 or TRBV6-3 and TRBJ2-3; TRBD1 agrees at 7 bases. The CDR3 covers 16 residues. Germline loops: CDR1 MNHEY, CDR2 SVGEGT. V lost 6 bases and J lost 0; bases outside the gene matches: 9.

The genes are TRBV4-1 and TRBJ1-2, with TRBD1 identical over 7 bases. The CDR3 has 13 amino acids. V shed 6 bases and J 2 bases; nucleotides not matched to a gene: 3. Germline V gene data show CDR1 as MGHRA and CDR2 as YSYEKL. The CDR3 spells CASRTGENYGYTF. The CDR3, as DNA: TGCGCCAGCAGAACAGGGGAAAACTATGGCTACACCTTC.